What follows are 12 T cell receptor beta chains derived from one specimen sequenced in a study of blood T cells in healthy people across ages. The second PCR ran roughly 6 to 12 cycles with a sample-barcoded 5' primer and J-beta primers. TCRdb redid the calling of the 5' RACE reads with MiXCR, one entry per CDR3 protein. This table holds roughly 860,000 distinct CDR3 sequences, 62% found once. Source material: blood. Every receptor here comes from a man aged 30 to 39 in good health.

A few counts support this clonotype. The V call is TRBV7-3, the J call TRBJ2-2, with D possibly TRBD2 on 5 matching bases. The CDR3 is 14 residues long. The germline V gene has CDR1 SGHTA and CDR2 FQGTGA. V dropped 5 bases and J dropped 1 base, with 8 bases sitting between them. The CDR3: CASSPTRNTGELFF. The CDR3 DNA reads TGTGCCAGCAGCCCTACTAGGAACACCGGGGAGCTGTTTTTT.

The CDR3 DNA reads TGTGCCAGCAGCTTAGTCGTCTACCGGGACCCGGGGGGCCAAGAGACCCAGTACTTC. The encoded protein is CASSLVVYRDPGGQETQYF. The chain carries TRBV7-9 and TRBJ2-5; 7 bases match TRBD2. The CDR3 consists of 19 residues. CDR1 is SEHNR and CDR2 is FQNEAQ in the germline V gene (reference sequence). V shed 1 base and J 1 base; nucleotides not matched to a gene: 15. The full variable domain, completed using reference TRBV7-9 and TRBJ2-5, is DTGVSQNPRHKITKRGQNVTFRCDPISEHNRLYWYRQTLGQGPEFLTYFQNEAQLEKSRLLSDRFSAERPKGSFSTLEIQRTEQGDSAMYLCASSLVVYRDPGGQETQYFGPGTRLLVL.

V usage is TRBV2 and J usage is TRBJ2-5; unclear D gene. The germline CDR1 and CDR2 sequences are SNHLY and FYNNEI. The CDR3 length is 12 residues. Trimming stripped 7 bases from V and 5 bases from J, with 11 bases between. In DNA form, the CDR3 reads TGTGCCAGCAAACGGCTTGAGGAGACCCAGTACTTC. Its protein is CASKRLEETQYF.

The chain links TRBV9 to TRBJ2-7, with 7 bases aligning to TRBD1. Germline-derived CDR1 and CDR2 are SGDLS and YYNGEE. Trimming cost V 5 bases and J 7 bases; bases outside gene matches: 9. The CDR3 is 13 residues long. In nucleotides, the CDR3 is TGTGCCAGCAGTGCCACAGGGGATGAAGAGCAGTACTTC. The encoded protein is CASSATGDEEQYF.

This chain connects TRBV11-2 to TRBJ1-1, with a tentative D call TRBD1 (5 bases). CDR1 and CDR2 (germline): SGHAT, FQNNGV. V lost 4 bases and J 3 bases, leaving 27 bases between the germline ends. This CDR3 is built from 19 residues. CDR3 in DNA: TGTGCCAGCAGCTCCCAACCCCGGACCAGAGACTTAGGGGACACTGAAGCTTTCTTT. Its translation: CASSSQPRTRDLGDTEAFF. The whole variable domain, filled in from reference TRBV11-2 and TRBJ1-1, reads EAGVAQSPRYKIIEKRQSVAFWCNPISGHATLYWYQQILGQGPKLLIQFQNNGVVDDSQLPKDRFSAERLKGVDSTLKIQPAKLEDSAVYLCASSSQPRTRDLGDTEAFFGQGTRLTVV.

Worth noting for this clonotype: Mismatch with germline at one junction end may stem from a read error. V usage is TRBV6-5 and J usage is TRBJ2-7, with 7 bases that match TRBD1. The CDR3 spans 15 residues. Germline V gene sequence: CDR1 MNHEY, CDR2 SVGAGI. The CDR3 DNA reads TGTACCAGCAGTTGGGGACAGTCCCCCTCCTACGAGCAGTACTTC. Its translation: CTSSWGQSPSYEQYF.

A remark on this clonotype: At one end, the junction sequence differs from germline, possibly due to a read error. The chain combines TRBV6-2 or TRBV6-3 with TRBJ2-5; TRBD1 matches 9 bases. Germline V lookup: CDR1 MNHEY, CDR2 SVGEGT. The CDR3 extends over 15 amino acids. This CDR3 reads CASRYTGQGLYEQYF. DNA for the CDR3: TGTGCCAGCAGGTATACGGGACAGGGCCTCTACGAGCAGTACTTT.

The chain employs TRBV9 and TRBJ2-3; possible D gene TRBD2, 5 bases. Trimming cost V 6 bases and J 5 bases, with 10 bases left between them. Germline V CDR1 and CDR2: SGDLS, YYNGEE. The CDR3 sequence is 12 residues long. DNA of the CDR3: TGTGCCAGCAAACGGGAAGGAGATACGCAGTATTTT. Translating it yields CASKREGDTQYF.

CDR3 bases: TGCGCCAGCAGCCCATTGACTAGCGTCCACGAGCAGTACTTC. Translated, it gives CASSPLTSVHEQYF. V usage is TRBV5-1 and J usage is TRBJ2-7; the match to TRBD2 covers 8 bases. Trimming took 4 bases from V and 5 from J; bases not matched to a gene: 8. Germline values: CDR1 SGHRS, CDR2 YFSETQ. The CDR3 consists of 14 residues.

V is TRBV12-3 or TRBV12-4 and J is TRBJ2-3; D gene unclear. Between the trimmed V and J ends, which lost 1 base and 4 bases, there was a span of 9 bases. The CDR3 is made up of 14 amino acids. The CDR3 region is CASSLVLIPDTQYF. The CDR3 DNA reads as TGTGCCAGCAGTTTAGTCCTCATCCCAGATACGCAGTATTTT.

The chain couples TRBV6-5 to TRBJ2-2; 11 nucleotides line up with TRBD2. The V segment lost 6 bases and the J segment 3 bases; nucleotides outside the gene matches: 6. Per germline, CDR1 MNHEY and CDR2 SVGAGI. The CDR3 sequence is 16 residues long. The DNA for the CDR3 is TGTGCCAGCAGGCGAACTAGCGGGGGATACACCGGGGAGCTGTTTTTT. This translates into CASRRTSGGYTGELFF.

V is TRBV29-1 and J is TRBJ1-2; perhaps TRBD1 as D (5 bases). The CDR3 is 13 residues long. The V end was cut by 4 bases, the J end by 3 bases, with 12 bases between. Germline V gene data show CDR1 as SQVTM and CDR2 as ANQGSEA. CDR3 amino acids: CSVAYLGDYGYTF. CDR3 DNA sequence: TGCAGCGTTGCTTACCTGGGGGACTATGGCTACACCTTC.